This TCR beta chain was recorded in a study of CD8+ T cells in alopecia areata. Study-wide context: Tofacitinib therapy took 6 to 18 months; 6 months off drug came after.

Treatment meaning: oral pan-JAK inhibitor, 5-10 mg twice daily. Using a FACSAria, the CD4+ and CD8+ T cells were sorted from the PBMCs. Extracted RNA was reverse transcribed into cDNA, the sequencing template. Libraries were prepared by immunoSEQ multiplex PCR; TCRdb keeps only in-frame clonotypes and omits some of them. The table includes around 100,000 clones, roughly 50% detected once. In the case of this clone: Its antigen is undetermined.

The CDR3 spans 16 residues. Germline CDR1 and CDR2: MNHEY and SMNVEV (reference sequence). The trim removed 0 bases at V and 14 bases at J, leaving 10 bases unmatched. Study outcomes and limitations: Among the top 100, expanded CD8+ clones were significantly decreased by tofacitinib, as was scalp clonality.

The sequence was collected from a human donor with alopecia areata. The rearrangement joins TRBV27 to TRBJ1-6; 10 bases agree with TRBD1. The specimen was CD8+ T cells sorted from blood, collected at week 24, from a patient treated with tofacitinib. For the CDR3, the DNA is TGTGCCAGCAGTTTATCCGCCGGGACAGGGGTCAAGTCCCTCCACTTT. This codes for CASSLSAGTGVKSLHF.